This record looks at one T cell receptor beta chain sequence and its context. No cognate antigen has been identified for it. No quality values exist for individual bases; no much larger clone is one base distant. TCRbeta CDR3 regions were amplified from genomic DNA by means of the immunoSEQ Assay, a bias-controlled multiplex PCR. In the original analysis: Within the assay, amplification of reference gene primers was used to estimate how many nucleated cells each sample contained. To quantify the absolute abundance of each unique TCRbeta CDR3 rearrangement, sequence reads were collapsed and filtered. For each sample, productive Simpson clonality was calculated as the square root of Simpson's diversity index across productive rearrangements. TCRdb re-hosts the immuneACCESS table, in-frame sequences only. Its copies lack some clones; in the studies checked, an unresolved V gene accounts for under half of them, and the cause for the rest is not known. D and trimming come from the DNA, and the V and J calls and clone size come from that table. The sample table shows about 250,000 clones, and 80% to 95% are seen once. Around 0.9% of the sample goes to the ten largest clones.

One collaborating source in Seattle enrolled patients during active infection and followed them longitudinally through the course of disease. Collaborating institutions collected whole blood in K2EDTA tubes following their own protocols. For TCRbeta analysis, collaborator samples were shipped as frozen whole blood, as isolated PBMCs, or as DNA extracted from either sample type. This entry comes from a study of blood T cell repertoires in COVID-19 (TCRdb year 2020). At the level of the whole study: Samples covering the acute and convalescent phases of COVID-19 were provided by collaborators in the United States, Italy and Spain. The material from the prospective study consisted of cDNA or gDNA derived from T cells, B-cell-depleted T cells, or PBMCs. Deeply sampled blood TCRbeta repertoires from subjects exposed to, actively infected with, or recovered from COVID-19 were included in the dataset. A freely available public database, intended as a resource for researchers studying the immune response to SARS-CoV-2, is where the repertoires were released. The samples were drawn from two sources: the first 160 participants of the ongoing ImmuneRACE study, and 1,000 to 1,500 subjects contributed by 6 global collaborators. A de-identified subject ID, COVID-19 status, age in years and sex were almost always included in the sample metadata. HLA class I and class II types, where available, came from metadata supplied by the sample provider rather than from assay-based typing. What the study reported, not specific to this receptor: The amount of clinical and demographic metadata varied by source and participant and was provided uncurated.

Sequenced material: peripheral blood. The sequence derives from a man under 40 with COVID-19, enrolled during active disease.

CDR3 loop: CASSLSIETQYF. The nucleotide sequence reads TGTGCCAGCAGCTTGTCCATAGAGACCCAGTACTTC. The V and J segments used are TRBV5-6 and TRBJ2-5; no D gene is confidently identified. CDR1 is given as SGHDT and CDR2 as YYEEEE, both from the germline V gene. V sheds 1 base and J sheds 4 bases, leaving 5 bases between their ends. The CDR3 goes from the cysteine to the phenylalanine over 12 residues. Kept here is only the CDR3 DNA, which spans 36 bases and is read in frame from base 1.